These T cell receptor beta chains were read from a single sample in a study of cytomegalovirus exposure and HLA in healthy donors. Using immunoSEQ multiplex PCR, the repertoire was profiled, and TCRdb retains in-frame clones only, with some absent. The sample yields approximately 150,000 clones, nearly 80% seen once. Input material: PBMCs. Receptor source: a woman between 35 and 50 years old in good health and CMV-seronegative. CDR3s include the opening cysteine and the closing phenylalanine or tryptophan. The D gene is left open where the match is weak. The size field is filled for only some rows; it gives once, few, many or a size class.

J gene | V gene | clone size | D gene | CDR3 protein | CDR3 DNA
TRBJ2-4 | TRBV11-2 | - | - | CASSSGQDKNSQYF | TGTGCCAGCAGCTCGGGACAAGACAAAAACAGTCAGTACTTC
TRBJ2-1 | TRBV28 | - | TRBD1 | CASRGQAYNEQFF | TGTGCCAGCAGGGGACAGGCCTACAATGAGCAGTTCTTC
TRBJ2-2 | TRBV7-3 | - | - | CASSTRIRARDTGELFF | TGTGCCAGCAGCACCCGAATTAGAGCTCGGGACACCGGGGAGCTGTTTTTT
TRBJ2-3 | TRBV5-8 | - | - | CASSLELKDTQYF | TGTGCCAGCAGCTTGGAGCTTAAAGATACGCAGTATTTT
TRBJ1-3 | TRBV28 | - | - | CASSFGGTSGNTIYF | TGTGCCAGCAGTTTTGGCGGTACCTCTGGAAACACCATATATTTT
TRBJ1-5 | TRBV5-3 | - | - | CARSGRGQHF | TGTGCCAGAAGTGGCCGCGGACAGCATTTT
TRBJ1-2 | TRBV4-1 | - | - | CASSQDLISRGANYGYTF | TGCGCCAGCAGCCAAGATCTGATATCCCGGGGAGCTAACTATGGCTACACCTTC
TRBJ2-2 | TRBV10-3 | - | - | CAIKQGFKNTGELFF | TGTGCCATCAAACAGGGTTTTAAGAACACCGGGGAGCTGTTTTTT
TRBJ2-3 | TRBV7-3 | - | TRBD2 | CASSLGTSGSTDTQYF | TGTGCCAGCAGCTTAGGGACTAGCGGAAGCACAGATACGCAGTATTTT
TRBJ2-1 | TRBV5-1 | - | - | CASSWSVEQFF | TGCGCCAGCAGCTGGAGCGTTGAGCAGTTCTTC
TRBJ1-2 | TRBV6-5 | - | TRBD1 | CANSTQRQGSYGYTF | TGTGCCAACAGTACACAAAGACAGGGTAGTTATGGCTACACCTTC
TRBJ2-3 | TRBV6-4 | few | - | CASSGGDTDTQYF | TGTGCCAGCAGCGGAGGGGACACAGATACGCAGTATTTT
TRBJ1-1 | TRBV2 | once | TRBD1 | CASSDLGRGLTEAFF | TGTGCCAGCAGTGATTTGGGCAGGGGGCTCACTGAAGCTTTCTTT
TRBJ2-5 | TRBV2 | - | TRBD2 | CASSEFGGRGETQYF | TGTGCCAGCAGTGAATTCGGGGGGAGAGGAGAGACCCAGTACTTC
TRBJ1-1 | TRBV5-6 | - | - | CASSLVGGNTEAFF | TGTGCCAGCAGCTTGGTGGGAGGGAACACTGAAGCTTTCTTT
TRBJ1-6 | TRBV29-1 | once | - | CSVSQGTYNSPLHF | TGCAGCGTCTCCCAGGGGACCTATAATTCACCCCTCCACTTT
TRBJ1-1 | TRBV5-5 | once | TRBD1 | CASSLTGVVTEAFF | TGTGCCAGCAGCCTGACAGGGGTGGTAACTGAAGCTTTCTTT
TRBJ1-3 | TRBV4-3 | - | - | CASSQDRGGYTIYF | TGCGCCAGCAGCCAAGATCGCGGGGGTTACACCATATATTTT
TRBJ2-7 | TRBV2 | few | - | CASHSGRGEQYF | TGTGCCAGCCATTCCGGACGGGGCGAGCAGTACTTC
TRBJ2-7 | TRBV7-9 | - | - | CASSSGDSYEQYF | TGTGCCAGCAGCTCGGGGGACTCCTACGAGCAGTACTTC
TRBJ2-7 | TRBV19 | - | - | CASSGSYEQYF | TGTGCCAGTAGCGGGAGCTACGAGCAGTACTTC
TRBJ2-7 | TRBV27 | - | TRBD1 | CASSYWDRAHEQYF | TGTGCCAGCAGTTACTGGGACAGGGCGCACGAGCAGTACTTC
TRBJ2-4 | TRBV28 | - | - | CASSGNIQYF | TGTGCCAGCAGCGGGAACATTCAGTACTTC
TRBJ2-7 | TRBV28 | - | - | CASSVNQGQASYEQYF | TGTGCCAGCAGCGTCAATCAGGGGCAGGCCTCCTACGAGCAGTACTTC
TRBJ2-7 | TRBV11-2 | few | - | CASSFNGFSYEQYF | TGTGCCAGCAGCTTTAACGGGTTCTCCTACGAGCAGTACTTC
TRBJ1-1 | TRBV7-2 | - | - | CASSFSQGGTEAFF | TGTGCCAGCAGCTTTTCACAGGGTGGCACTGAAGCTTTCTTT
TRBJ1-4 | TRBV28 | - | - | CASSLGPGDGGEKLFF | TGTGCCAGCAGTTTAGGACCGGGGGACGGGGGTGAAAAACTGTTTTTT
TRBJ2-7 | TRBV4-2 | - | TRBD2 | CASSQGPQAGGEQYF | TGTGCCAGCAGCCAAGGACCCCAAGCGGGAGGAGAGCAGTACTTC
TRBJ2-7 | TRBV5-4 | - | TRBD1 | CASSRRTGTYEQYF | TGTGCCAGCAGCCGCCGGACAGGGACCTACGAGCAGTACTTC
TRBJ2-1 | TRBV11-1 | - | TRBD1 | CASSFVRDRDNEQFF | TGTGCCAGCAGCTTCGTCCGGGACAGAGATAATGAGCAGTTCTTC
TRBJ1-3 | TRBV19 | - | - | CASSILAGSRNTIYF | TGTGCCAGTAGTATACTCGCAGGGTCCAGAAACACCATATATTTT
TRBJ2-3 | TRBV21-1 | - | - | CATQVGGLNSTDTQYF | TGTGCCACACAGGTGGGGGGACTAAATAGCACAGATACGCAGTATTTT
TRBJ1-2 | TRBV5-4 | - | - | CASSWGERAGYTF | TGTGCCAGCAGCTGGGGGGAAAGGGCTGGCTACACCTTC
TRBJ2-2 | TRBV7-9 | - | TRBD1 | CASSSPQGTNTGELFF | TGTGCCAGCAGCTCCCCACAGGGGACGAACACCGGGGAGCTGTTTTTT
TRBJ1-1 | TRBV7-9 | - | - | CASSQLTEEPEAFF | TGTGCCAGCAGCCAATTGACTGAGGAACCTGAAGCTTTCTTT
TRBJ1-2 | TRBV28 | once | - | CASGGRGSNYGYTF | TGTGCCAGCGGAGGCAGGGGATCCAACTATGGCTACACCTTC
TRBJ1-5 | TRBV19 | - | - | CASSIITGNQPQHF | TGTGCCAGTAGTATCATAACAGGGAATCAGCCCCAGCATTTT
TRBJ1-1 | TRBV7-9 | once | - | CASSLVPLRERATEAFF | TGTGCCAGCAGCTTAGTCCCCCTCCGGGAGAGGGCCACTGAAGCTTTCTTT
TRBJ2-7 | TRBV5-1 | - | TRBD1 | CASSARQGSYEQYF | TGCGCCAGCAGCGCTAGACAGGGGTCCTACGAGCAGTACTTC
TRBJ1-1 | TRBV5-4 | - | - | CASSLKREIVNTEAFF | TGTGCCAGCAGCTTGAAGAGGGAAATCGTGAACACTGAAGCTTTCTTT
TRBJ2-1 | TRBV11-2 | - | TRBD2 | CASSLGTSGSLKFF | TGTGCCAGCAGCTTGGGGACTAGCGGGAGTCTAAAGTTCTTC
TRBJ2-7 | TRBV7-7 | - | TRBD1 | CASSSNRDRNSEQYF | TGTGCTAGCAGCTCAAACCGGGACAGGAACTCCGAGCAGTACTTC
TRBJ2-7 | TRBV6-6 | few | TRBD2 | CASGTPSGISYEQYF | TGTGCCAGCGGCACCCCCAGCGGGATCTCCTACGAGCAGTACTTC
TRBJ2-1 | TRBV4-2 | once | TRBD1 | CASSQEPRLRTGLNEQFF | TGTGCCAGCAGCCAAGAACCCCGCCTGAGGACAGGTCTCAATGAGCAGTTCTTC
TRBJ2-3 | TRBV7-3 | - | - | CASSGGSTDTQYF | TGTGCCAGCAGCGGGGGGTCAACAGATACGCAGTATTTT
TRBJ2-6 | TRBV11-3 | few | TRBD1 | CASSAGQGAGANVLTF | TGTGCCAGCAGCGCGGGACAGGGAGCTGGGGCCAACGTCCTGACTTTC
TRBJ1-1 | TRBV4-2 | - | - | CASSQFPGLTEAFF | TGTGCCAGCAGCCAATTCCCGGGACTCACTGAAGCTTTCTTT
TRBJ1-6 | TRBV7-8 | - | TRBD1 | CASRRGLNSPLHF | TGTGCCAGCAGGAGGGGGCTGAATTCACCCCTCCACTTT
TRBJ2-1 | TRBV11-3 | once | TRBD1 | CASSLVDGTDNEQFF | TGTGCCAGCAGCTTAGTGGACGGGACAGACAATGAGCAGTTCTTC
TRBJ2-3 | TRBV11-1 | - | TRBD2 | CASSLLAGGLTDTQYF | TGTGCCAGCAGCTTACTAGCGGGGGGCCTCACAGATACGCAGTATTTT
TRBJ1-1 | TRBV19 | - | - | CASTISHGGTEAFF | TGTGCCAGTACGATATCCCACGGTGGCACTGAAGCTTTCTTT
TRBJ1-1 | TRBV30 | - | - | CAWSVGQKTQAFF | TGTGCCTGGAGTGTAGGACAGAAGACTCAAGCTTTCTTT
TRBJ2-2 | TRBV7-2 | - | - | CASREDWVDTGELFF | TGTGCCAGCAGAGAGGACTGGGTGGACACCGGGGAGCTGTTTTTT
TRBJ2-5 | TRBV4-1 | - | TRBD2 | CASSPGTSGRIQETQYF | TGCGCCAGCAGCCCCGGGACTAGCGGGAGGATTCAAGAGACCCAGTACTTC
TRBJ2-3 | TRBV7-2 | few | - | CASSPITLSVLYF | TGTGCCAGCAGCCCAATTACCCTTAGCGTCCTGTATTTT
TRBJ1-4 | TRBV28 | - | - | CASSPGTYNEKLFF | TGTGCCAGCAGTCCGGGTACTTATAATGAAAAACTGTTTTTT
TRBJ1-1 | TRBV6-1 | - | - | CASRERDYMNTEAFF | TGTGCCAGCAGAGAACGAGACTACATGAACACTGAAGCTTTCTTT
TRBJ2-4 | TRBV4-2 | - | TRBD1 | CASSPRTGDSKNIQYF | TGTGCCAGCAGCCCTCGGACAGGGGATTCCAAAAACATTCAGTACTTC
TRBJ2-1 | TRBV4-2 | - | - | CASSHKDRGLAGNYEQFF | TGTGCCAGCAGCCACAAAGACAGGGGGCTAGCGGGAAACTATGAGCAGTTCTTC
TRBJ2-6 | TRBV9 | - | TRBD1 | CASSVDRTGTNVLTF | TGTGCCAGCAGCGTAGACAGGACAGGGACCAACGTCCTGACTTTC